One sample yielded the 3 T cell receptor beta chains listed below, sequenced in a study of T cell responses to AZD1222 COVID-19 vaccine. Some clones are missing from TCRdb's copy, which holds only in-frame ones; the method was immunoSEQ multiplex PCR. Of 28,000 or so clones in the sample, approximately 88% were seen once. The sequencing used peripheral blood, collected 28 days after the second AZD1222 dose. The receptor source for this set is an adult who received the AZD1222 COVID-19 vaccine.

The chain recombines TRBV6-5 with TRBJ1-2, with D perhaps matching TRBD1 (5 bases). Germline CDR1 MNHEY, CDR2 SVGAGI. Trimming cost V 6 bases and J 5 bases, with 19 bases left between them. The CDR3 is 15 residues long. The CDR3, as DNA: TGTGCCAGCAGCACTTCACGGGACGGTTTATATGGCTACACCTTC. It codes for CASSTSRDGLYGYTF.

This chain joins TRBV2 and TRBJ1-6; TRBD1 aligns across 11 bases. The CDR3 has 16 amino acids. Germline V CDR1 and CDR2: SNHLY, FYNNEI. V lost 1 base and J lost 10; bases outside the gene matches: 6. CDR3 region: CASSEGTGGVGSPLHF. DNA of the CDR3: TGTGCCAGCAGTGAAGGGACAGGGGGCGTTGGGTCACCCCTCCACTTT.

This chain connects TRBV12-5 to TRBJ1-2; 11 bases line up with TRBD1. J was trimmed by 7 bases and V by 4 bases; bases with no gene match: 2. From germline, CDR1 is LGHNT and CDR2 FRNRAP. The CDR3 spans 13 residues. The DNA for the CDR3 is TGTGCTAGTGGTTGGACAGGGGGCTCTGGCTACACCTTC. It codes for CASGWTGGSGYTF.